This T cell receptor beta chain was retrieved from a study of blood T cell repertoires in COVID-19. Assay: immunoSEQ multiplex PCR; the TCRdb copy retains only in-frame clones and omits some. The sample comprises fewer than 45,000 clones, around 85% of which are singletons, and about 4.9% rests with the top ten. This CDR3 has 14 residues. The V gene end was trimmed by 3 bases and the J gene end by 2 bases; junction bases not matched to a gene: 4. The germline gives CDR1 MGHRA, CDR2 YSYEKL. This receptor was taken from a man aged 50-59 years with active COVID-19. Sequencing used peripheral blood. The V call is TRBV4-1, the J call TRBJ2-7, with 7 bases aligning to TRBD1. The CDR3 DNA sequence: TGCGCCAGCAGCCACGGCAGGGGGACCTACGAGCAGTACTTC. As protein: CASSHGRGTYEQYF.